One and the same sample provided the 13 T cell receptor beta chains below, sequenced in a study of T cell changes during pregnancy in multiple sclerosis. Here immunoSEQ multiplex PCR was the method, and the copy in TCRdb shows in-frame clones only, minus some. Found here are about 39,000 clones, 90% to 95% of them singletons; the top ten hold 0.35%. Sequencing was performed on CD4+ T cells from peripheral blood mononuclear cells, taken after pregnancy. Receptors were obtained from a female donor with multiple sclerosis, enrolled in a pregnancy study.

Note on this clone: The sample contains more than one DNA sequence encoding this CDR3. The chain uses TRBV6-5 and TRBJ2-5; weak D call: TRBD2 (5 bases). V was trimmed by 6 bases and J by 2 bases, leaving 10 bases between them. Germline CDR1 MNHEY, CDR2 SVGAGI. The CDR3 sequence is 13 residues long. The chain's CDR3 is CASSRTRQETQYF. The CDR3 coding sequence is TGTGCCAGCAGCCGTACTAGGCAAGAGACCCAGTACTTC.

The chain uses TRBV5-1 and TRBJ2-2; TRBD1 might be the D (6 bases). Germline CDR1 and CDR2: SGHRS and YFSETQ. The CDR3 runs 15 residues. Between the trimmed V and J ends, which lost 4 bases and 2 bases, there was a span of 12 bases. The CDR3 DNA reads TGCGCCAGCAGCCTACAGGGACCAAACACCGGGGAGCTGTTTTTT. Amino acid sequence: CASSLQGPNTGELFF.

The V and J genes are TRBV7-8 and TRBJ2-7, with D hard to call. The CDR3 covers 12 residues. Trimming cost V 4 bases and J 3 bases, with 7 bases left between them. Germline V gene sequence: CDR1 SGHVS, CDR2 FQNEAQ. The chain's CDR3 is CASSSPGYEQYF. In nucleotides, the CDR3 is TGTGCCAGCAGCTCCCCGGGCTACGAGCAGTACTTC.

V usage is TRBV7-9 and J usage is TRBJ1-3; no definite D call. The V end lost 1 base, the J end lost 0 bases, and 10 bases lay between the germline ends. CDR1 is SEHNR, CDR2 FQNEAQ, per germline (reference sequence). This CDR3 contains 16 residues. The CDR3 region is CASSLGVGSSGNTIYF. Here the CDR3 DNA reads TGTGCCAGCAGCTTAGGCGTAGGGAGCTCTGGAAACACCATATATTTT.

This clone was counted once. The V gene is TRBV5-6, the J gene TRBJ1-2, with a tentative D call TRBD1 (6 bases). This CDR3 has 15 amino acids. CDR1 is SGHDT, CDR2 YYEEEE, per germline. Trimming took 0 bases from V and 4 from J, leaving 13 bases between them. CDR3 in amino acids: CASSLVGGRAYGYTF. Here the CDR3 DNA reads TGTGCCAGCAGCTTGGTCGGGGGGCGCGCCTATGGCTACACCTTC.

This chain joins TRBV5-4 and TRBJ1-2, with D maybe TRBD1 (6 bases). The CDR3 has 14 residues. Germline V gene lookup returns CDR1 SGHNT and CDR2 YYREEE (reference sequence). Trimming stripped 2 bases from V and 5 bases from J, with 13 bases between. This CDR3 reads CASSLRQDEYGYTF. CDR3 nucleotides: TGTGCCAGCAGCTTAAGACAGGACGAGTATGGCTACACCTTC. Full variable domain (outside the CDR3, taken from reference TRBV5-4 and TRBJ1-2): ETGVTQSPTHLIKTRGQQVTLRCSSQSGHNTVSWYQQALGQGPQFIFQYYREEENGRGNFPPRFSGLQFPNYSSELNVNALELDDSALYLCASSLRQDEYGYTFGSGTRLTVV.

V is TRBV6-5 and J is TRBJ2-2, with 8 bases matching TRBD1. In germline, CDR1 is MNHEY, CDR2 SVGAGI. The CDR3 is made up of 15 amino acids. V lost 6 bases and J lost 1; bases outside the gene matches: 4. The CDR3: CASSGQGLNTGELFF. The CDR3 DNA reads TGTGCCAGCAGCGGACAGGGACTGAACACCGGGGAGCTGTTTTTT.

The CDR3 region has the DNA TGTGCCAGCAGCTTAGCTTGGGGGCGAGATGAGCAGTTCTTC. Amino acid sequence: CASSLAWGRDEQFF. This chain joins TRBV7-9 and TRBJ2-1, with D tentatively TRBD1 (6 bases). Germline V gene lookup returns CDR1 SEHNR and CDR2 FQNEAQ (reference sequence). The CDR3 sequence is 14 residues long. V shed 0 bases and J shed 8 bases, with 11 bases lying between them.

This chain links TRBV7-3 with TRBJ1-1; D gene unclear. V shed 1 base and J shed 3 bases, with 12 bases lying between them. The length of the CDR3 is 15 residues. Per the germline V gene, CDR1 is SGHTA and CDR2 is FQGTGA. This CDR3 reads CASSLNNHPDTEAFF. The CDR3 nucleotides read TGTGCCAGCAGCTTAAATAACCACCCGGACACTGAAGCTTTCTTT.

CDR3: CASSWGQGRPNEKLFF. The CDR3 DNA sequence: TGTGCCAGCAGCTGGGGACAGGGAAGGCCTAATGAAAAACTGTTTTTT. The gene calls are TRBV5-4 and TRBJ1-4, with 9 bases identical to TRBD1. The CDR3 loop spans 16 amino acids. V shed 3 bases and J 3 bases; nucleotides not matched to a gene: 6. The V gene's germline CDR1 is SGHNT and CDR2 YYREEE (reference sequence).

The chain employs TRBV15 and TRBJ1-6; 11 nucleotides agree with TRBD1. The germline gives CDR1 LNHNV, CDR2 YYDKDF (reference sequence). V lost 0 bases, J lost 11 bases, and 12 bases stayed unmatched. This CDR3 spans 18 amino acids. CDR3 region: CATSRETAGTGGKAPLHF. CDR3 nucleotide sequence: TGTGCCACCAGCAGAGAGACCGCCGGGACAGGGGGAAAAGCACCCCTCCACTTT.

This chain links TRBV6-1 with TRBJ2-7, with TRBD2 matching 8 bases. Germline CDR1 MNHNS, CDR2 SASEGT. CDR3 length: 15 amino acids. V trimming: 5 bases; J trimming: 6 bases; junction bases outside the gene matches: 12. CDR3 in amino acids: CASSSLDGGGFEQYF. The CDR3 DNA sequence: TGTGCCAGCAGTTCTTTGGACGGGGGGGGCTTCGAGCAGTACTTC.

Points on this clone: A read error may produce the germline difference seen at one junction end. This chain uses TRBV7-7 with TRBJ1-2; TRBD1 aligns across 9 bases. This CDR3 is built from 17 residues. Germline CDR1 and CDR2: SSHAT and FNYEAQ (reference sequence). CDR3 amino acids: CASSLARGSGTGYGYTF. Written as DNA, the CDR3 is TGTGCTAGCAGCTTAGCGAGGGGATCCGGGACAGGGTATGGCTACACCTTC.